Listed below are T cell receptor beta chains from one sample, sequenced in a study of control samples from healthy donors and cancer patients. Produced via immunoSEQ multiplex PCR; TCRdb's table is partial and in-frame only. The repertoire consists of 50,000 to 75,000 clones, with 85% occurring once and the leading ten covering over 4.5%. Sequencing was performed on blood. Receptors were obtained from a man aged 35 to 55 in good health. Each CDR3 is given with its conserved first and last residue. The D gene is left open where the match is weak. Size is stated for part of the rows, as once, few or many counts, or as a class when the clone is expanded.

j_gene,abundance,v_gene,d_gene,CDR3nt,CDR3aa
TRBJ1-1,NA,TRBV19,TRBD1,TGTGCCAGTGAAAGACAGGGGAATCGGGAAGCTTTCTTT,CASERQGNREAFF
TRBJ2-1,NA,TRBV28,NA,TGTGCCAGCAGTTCTCAGACTAGTGAGCAGTTCTTC,CASSSQTSEQFF
TRBJ1-2,NA,TRBV6-1,NA,TGTGCCAGCAGTGAAGCCTCGCGCTATGGCTACACCTTC,CASSEASRYGYTF
TRBJ2-3,NA,TRBV7-2,NA,TGTGCCAGCAGCTTATGGGGGCGGACAGATACGCAGTATTTT,CASSLWGRTDTQYF
TRBJ1-1,once,TRBV5-1,NA,TGCGCCAGCAGCTCCGGGACCGTAGGAAACACTGAAGCTTTCTTT,CASSSGTVGNTEAFF
TRBJ2-7,NA,TRBV18,TRBD1,TGTGCCAGCTCACCGATTTCCCCTGGACAGGGGCAAAAAACCTACGAGCAGTACTTC,CASSPISPGQGQKTYEQYF
TRBJ2-3,NA,TRBV4-1,TRBD2,TGCGCCAGCAGCCAAGGAGAAATCTGGACTAGCGGGGGGGCAACAGATACGCAGTATTTT,CASSQGEIWTSGGATDTQYF
TRBJ2-1,once,TRBV7-2,NA,TGTGCCAGCAGCGTTCGAGGGGCTAGTTACCAGCAGTTCTTC,CASSVRGASYQQFF
TRBJ2-7,NA,TRBV11-1,TRBD2,TGTGCCAGCAGCGCGCCACTAGCGCCCGAGCAGTACTTC,CASSAPLAPEQYF
TRBJ1-2,NA,TRBV27,NA,TGTGCCAGCAGTCTAGGCGTCAGGGTGGGCGGCTACACCTTC,CASSLGVRVGGYTF
TRBJ2-3,NA,TRBV12-3/TRBV12-4,TRBD1,TGTGCCAGCAGGGGGACAGGGGTGGATACGCAGTATTTT,CASRGTGVDTQYF
TRBJ2-5,NA,TRBV11-2,NA,TGTGCCAGCAGCTTTAACCTCCAAGAGACCCAGTACTTC,CASSFNLQETQYF
TRBJ1-5,few,TRBV2,NA,TGTGCCAGCAGTACAGGTATAGTCAATCAGCCCCAGCATTTT,CASSTGIVNQPQHF
TRBJ1-2,NA,TRBV5-1,NA,TGCGCCAGCAGCTTGGACAGACAAAATGGCTACACCTTC,CASSLDRQNGYTF
TRBJ2-7,NA,TRBV28,TRBD1,TGTGCCAGCAGTTTCGGGGACAGGGACTACGAGCAGTACTTC,CASSFGDRDYEQYF
TRBJ1-1,few,TRBV7-2,NA,TGTGCCAGCAGCTTAAAGGTGAACACTGAAGCTTTCTTT,CASSLKVNTEAFF
TRBJ2-6,NA,TRBV27,TRBD1,TGTGCCAGTCACCCCCAGGGGGCAGCTGGGGCCAACGTCCTGACTTTC,CASHPQGAAGANVLTF
TRBJ2-3,NA,TRBV4-2,TRBD1,TGTGCCAGCAGCTTGACGGGACAGCCGTCAGCAGCAGATACGCAGTATTTT,CASSLTGQPSAADTQYF
TRBJ2-1,NA,TRBV4-2,NA,TGTGCCAGCAGCCAAGACGGATCCCTCCCCAATGAGCAGTTCTTC,CASSQDGSLPNEQFF
TRBJ1-1,NA,TRBV27,NA,TGTGCCAGCACCCGCATAGGGGGTGAGGGGAACACTGAAGCTTTCTTT,CASTRIGGEGNTEAFF
TRBJ2-2,NA,TRBV10-3,TRBD1,TGTGCCATCAGCGAACCGGGACAGGGGAACACCGGGGAGCTGTTTTTT,CAISEPGQGNTGELFF
TRBJ2-6,NA,TRBV28,TRBD2,TGTGCCAGCAGTCAAGCGGGGGCCTTCTCTTCTGGGGCCAACGTCCTGACTTTC,CASSQAGAFSSGANVLTF
TRBJ1-6,NA,TRBV5-4,NA,TGTGCCAGCAGCTTGGAAGGATACACCCTCCACTTT,CASSLEGYTLHF
TRBJ2-1,NA,TRBV6-5,TRBD1,TGTGCCAGCAGCTACGGGACAGGGGAACTCTACAATGAGCAGTTCTTC,CASSYGTGELYNEQFF
TRBJ2-7,NA,TRBV7-9,NA,TGTGCCAGCAGCTACCGGGACTTTAGCTACGAGCAGTACTTC,CASSYRDFSYEQYF
TRBJ1-1,NA,TRBV2,NA,TGTGCCAGCAAGCCAGGGACCGTGAACACTGAAGCTTTCTTT,CASKPGTVNTEAFF
TRBJ2-1,NA,TRBV9,NA,TGTGCCAGCAGCGTATCTAGGCAGTTCTTC,CASSVSRQFF
TRBJ1-1,NA,TRBV11-2,NA,TGTGCCAGCAGCTGGAAGGGGGATGTGGCTTTCTTT,CASSWKGDVAFF
TRBJ2-1,once,TRBV6-5,NA,TGTGCCAGCAGTCGAGACACGGGGTCCTACAATGAGCAGTTCTTC,CASSRDTGSYNEQFF
TRBJ2-6,NA,TRBV6-5,NA,TGTGCCAGCAGTTACGCGTATCCAGTGGGGGCCAACGTCCTGACTTTC,CASSYAYPVGANVLTF
TRBJ1-6,NA,TRBV2,TRBD1,TGTGCCAGACGGGACAGCTTCAATTCACCCCTCCACTTT,CARRDSFNSPLHF
TRBJ2-2,NA,TRBV2,NA,TGTGCCAGCACCGTAAGACTAGTCGGGACCGGGGAGCTGTTTTTT,CASTVRLVGTGELFF
TRBJ1-2,NA,TRBV11-3,NA,TGTGCCAGCAGCTTAACTCCCCCCAGGGACGGCTACACCTTC,CASSLTPPRDGYTF
TRBJ1-1,NA,TRBV7-9,NA,TGTGCCAGCAGCCTAAAGGGAGGTTACACTGAAGCTTTCTTT,CASSLKGGYTEAFF
TRBJ2-3,NA,TRBV24-1,TRBD2,TGTGCCACCAGTGATGACCTAGCGGTGGGCACAGATACGCAGTATTTT,CATSDDLAVGTDTQYF
TRBJ2-1,NA,TRBV9,NA,TGTGCCAGCAGCGTAGAAGGATGGCGGACAACATACAATGAGCAGTTCTTC,CASSVEGWRTTYNEQFF
TRBJ1-1,NA,TRBV7-3,NA,TGTGCCAGCAGCTCAACAGGGATGACTGAAGCTTTCTTT,CASSSTGMTEAFF
TRBJ1-5,NA,TRBV6-2/TRBV6-3,TRBD1,TGTGCCAGCAGTTACCGGGACAGGGGTAATCAGCCCCAGCATTTT,CASSYRDRGNQPQHF
TRBJ2-7,NA,TRBV27,NA,TGTGCCAGCAGTTTTGGCCTACAGAGAGGCATGGGGATGGAGCAGTACTTC,CASSFGLQRGMGMEQYF
TRBJ2-6,once,TRBV30,TRBD2,TGTGCCTGGAGTGTCGGGGGGACTGGGGCCAACGTCCTGACTTTC,CAWSVGGTGANVLTF
TRBJ1-5,few,TRBV4-3,TRBD1,TGCGCCAGCAGCCAGACAGGGGCCCTTCGGGAGCCCCAGCATTTT,CASSQTGALREPQHF
TRBJ1-6,NA,TRBV6-5,TRBD1,TGTGCCAGCAGTTACTCGACTGACAGGGTCGGCTCACCCCTCCACTTT,CASSYSTDRVGSPLHF
TRBJ1-1,NA,TRBV6-2/TRBV6-3,NA,TGTGCCAGCAGTTGGGCGGAGTCAGCGGCTTTCTTT,CASSWAESAAFF
TRBJ2-5,NA,TRBV4-3,NA,TGCGCCAGCAGCCGTACTTTGGACAGTGCCGAGACCCAGTACTTC,CASSRTLDSAETQYF
TRBJ2-1,NA,TRBV28,TRBD2,TGTGCCAGCATCGAGACTAGCGGGATGAGCAATGAGCAGTTCTTC,CASIETSGMSNEQFF
TRBJ2-1,NA,TRBV7-3,TRBD2,TGTGCCAGCAGCTCACGCCCGGGACTAGCGGGGATAAATGAGCAGTTCTTC,CASSSRPGLAGINEQFF
TRBJ1-1,NA,TRBV2,NA,TGTGCCAGCAGGTGGTCAGAGGCGGTCACTGAAGCTTTCTTT,CASRWSEAVTEAFF
TRBJ1-5,NA,TRBV5-6,TRBD1,TGTGCCAGCAGCTTCAGGGGGTCGGATCAGCCCCAGCATTTT,CASSFRGSDQPQHF
TRBJ1-5,few,TRBV5-1,NA,TGCGCCAGCAGCTTGGTGGGGGCCCCAAATCAGCCCCAGCATTTT,CASSLVGAPNQPQHF
TRBJ2-5,once,TRBV3-1/TRBV3-2,NA,TGTGCCAGCAGCCAGAGGGCTTATACCCAAGAGACCCAGTACTTC,CASSQRAYTQETQYF
TRBJ1-6,NA,TRBV9,NA,TGTGCCAGCAGCGGGGGAGCCAATTCACCCCTCCACTTT,CASSGGANSPLHF
TRBJ1-2,NA,TRBV7-9,NA,TGTGCCAGCAGCTTACACCATAACGAATATGGCTACACCTTC,CASSLHHNEYGYTF